The clone carrying this T cell receptor (beta chain) was seen repeatedly, ten times or more. Its antigen is undetermined. The CDR3 loop spans 16 amino acids. CDR1 and CDR2 (germline): PRHDT, FYEKMQ (reference sequence). The V gene end was trimmed by 5 bases and the J gene end by 2 bases; junction bases not matched to a gene: 5. This sample was included in a study of Graves' ophthalmopathy and Graves' hyperthyroidism. Investigators amplified TCR beta CDR3 regions from RNA transcripts. Second-round multiplex PCR came after a first-round RT-PCR that employed HTBI primers. One entry per CDR3 protein, called by TCRdb with MiXCR from the multiplex PCR reads. Seen here are a few hundred thousand distinct CDR3 sequences, about a sixth observed once, and the top ten hold roughly 2.4%. Hyperthyroidism patients were newly diagnosed, ill under 2 months, and aged 18 to 65 years. In this cohort, patients with other autoimmune diseases, uncontrolled infections, pregnancy or lactation were excluded. The PBMCs used were ones drawn from around 10 ml of fresh peripheral blood.

Study-wide results and caveats: Both an approximately 69% sensitivity and an approximately 75% specificity characterized the model's predictions of ophthalmopathy progression.

This TCR came from an adult woman with stable Graves' hyperthyroidism. The chain joins TRBV13 to TRBJ2-4, with 11 bases aligning to TRBD2. The sequencing input was peripheral blood. As DNA, the CDR3 is TGTGCCAGCAGCGTCCTAGCGGGAGGACCCAAAAACATTCAGTACTTC. Residues: CASSVLAGGPKNIQYF.